Listed below are T cell receptor beta chains from one sample, sequenced in a study of shared clonotypes between healthy human individuals. This table comes from immunoSEQ multiplex PCR, and its TCRdb copy is limited to in-frame clones, with some not included. The sample includes around 320,000 clones, about nine tenths of them seen just once. Sequenced: memory CD8+ T cells sorted from blood. The receptors shown here come from a man aged 18 to 30 in good health. CDR3s include the opening cysteine and the closing phenylalanine or tryptophan. D genes are given only for firm matches. Clone size is given for some rows only: seen once, a few or many times, or a class if the clone is expanded.

abundance	v_gene	j_gene	d_gene	CDR3nt	CDR3aa
.	TRBV9	TRBJ2-1	.	TGTGCCAGCAGCCCCGGGGACCATCCGTCGGGGCAGTTCTTC	CASSPGDHPSGQFF
.	TRBV29-1	TRBJ1-5	.	TGCAGCGTCCTGTTGGCAGGGAGGCAGCCCCAGCATTTT	CSVLLAGRQPQHF
.	TRBV27	TRBJ2-3	.	TGTGCCAGCAAAACCAGCACAGATACGCAGTATTTT	CASKTSTDTQYF
.	TRBV14	TRBJ2-7	.	TGTGCCAGCAGCCAAGAAGCGGGTTATTCCTACGAGCAGTACTTC	CASSQEAGYSYEQYF
.	TRBV11-1	TRBJ2-7	.	TGTGCCAGCAGCTTACAAGGATTCTCCTACGAGCAGTACTTC	CASSLQGFSYEQYF
.	TRBV7-3	TRBJ2-7	TRBD2	TGTGCCAGCAGCCCCGCGGGGGATACCGCCTACGAGCAGTACTTC	CASSPAGDTAYEQYF
once	TRBV5-6	TRBJ1-1	.	TGTGCCAGCAGCTTGGTGGGGTTGGCAGCTTTCTTT	CASSLVGLAAFF
.	TRBV2	TRBJ1-1	.	TGTGCCAGCAGTGAAGATACGGGAACTGAAGCTTTCTTT	CASSEDTGTEAFF
once	TRBV9	TRBJ2-1	.	TGTGCCAGCAGCGTAGGACAGACAAATGAGCAGTTCTTC	CASSVGQTNEQFF
.	TRBV7-8	TRBJ2-7	.	TGTGCCAGCAGCTCCCCAGGTCAGGTCTACGAGCAGTACTTC	CASSSPGQVYEQYF
.	TRBV5-1	TRBJ2-7	TRBD1	TGCGCCAGCAGCGGGGGACAGGACTACGAGCAGTACTTC	CASSGGQDYEQYF
.	TRBV6-1	TRBJ2-1	.	TGTGCCAGCAGTGAAGCGCTTCGGGGGGCGGCTAGCGGTAACTCCTACAATGAGCAGTTCTTC	CASSEALRGAASGNSYNEQFF
.	TRBV9	TRBJ2-5	TRBD1	TGTGCCAGCAGCGTAGTAACCGGGACAGGGGAGCGGGGGGAGACCCAGTACTTC	CASSVVTGTGERGETQYF
few	TRBV13	TRBJ2-7	.	TGTGCCAGCAGCTTAGAAGGAGACAGAACCTCCTACGAGCAGTACTTC	CASSLEGDRTSYEQYF
.	TRBV6-5	TRBJ2-7	.	TGTGCCAGCAGATCAATTAGGGACGAGCAGTACTTC	CASRSIRDEQYF
few	TRBV7-9	TRBJ1-1	.	TGTGCCAGCAGCTTCGCTGAAGCTTTCTTT	CASSFAEAFF
.	TRBV7-9	TRBJ2-7	TRBD1	TGTGCCAGCAGCTTAGTCTGGGACAGCCCCGAGCAGTACTTC	CASSLVWDSPEQYF
many	TRBV4-1	TRBJ2-7	.	TGCGCCAGCAGCCAAGCTCTAGCGTACTACGAGCAGTACTTC	CASSQALAYYEQYF
once	TRBV28	TRBJ1-3	TRBD1	TGTGCCAGCAGAACTCAGGGGGCGGGAAACACCATATATTTT	CASRTQGAGNTIYF
.	TRBV27	TRBJ1-3	.	TGTGCCAGCAGTTTGAGGAGTCCTTACTCTGGAAACACCATATATTTT	CASSLRSPYSGNTIYF
.	TRBV11-3	TRBJ2-7	.	TGTGCCAGCAGCTTAGGCGGAACAGGGAACCACGAGCAGTACTTC	CASSLGGTGNHEQYF
.	TRBV13	TRBJ1-4	TRBD1	TGTGCCAGCAGCGAGGGACAGGGGGCCTTTGCAACTAATGAAAAACTGTTTTTT	CASSEGQGAFATNEKLFF